This entry lists 5 T cell receptor beta chains sequenced from one sample in a study of a mutant IDH1 vaccine in newly diagnosed glioma. The antigens of these receptors remain unknown. Sequencing used immunoSEQ multiplex PCR; TCRdb keeps in-frame clones, though not all of them. Among about 74,000 clones listed, around 90% were seen once. As for time point: week 35, safety follow-up. It was 300 ug of mutant IDH1 20-mer peptide that made up each vaccine dose, given with topical imiquimod. The specimen comprised PBMCs, sampled from a glioma patient whose treatment included an IDH1 peptide vaccine. The receptors stem from a man younger than 40 with glioma.

This chain uses TRBV10-2 with TRBJ2-1; perhaps TRBD1 as D (6 bases). Germline values: CDR1 WSHSY, CDR2 SAAADI. The germline V and J ends were trimmed by 5 bases and 0 bases, with 11 bases remaining between them. The CDR3 has 15 amino acids. The CDR3 sequence is CASSLWGPSYNEQFF. The CDR3, as DNA: TGCGCCAGCAGTCTCTGGGGGCCCTCCTACAATGAGCAGTTCTTC.

The genes are TRBV11-3 and TRBJ1-1; weak D call: TRBD1 (6 bases). The CDR3 contains 16 residues. The ends were cut back, 4 bases at V and 2 bases at J, with 17 bases in the middle. CDR1 is SGHNT, CDR2 YENEEA, per germline. The CDR3 bases are TGTGCCAGCAGCTCCCCGCCCAACAGGGCTAACACTGAAGCTTTCTTT. This sequence encodes CASSSPPNRANTEAFF.

The chain carries TRBV19 and TRBJ2-1, with 8 bases identical to TRBD2. The CDR3 loop spans 14 amino acids. V trimming: 5 bases; J trimming: 2 bases; junction bases outside the gene matches: 2. The germline CDR1 and CDR2 sequences are LNHDA and SQIVND (reference sequence). The CDR3 is CASSPGGTYNEQFF. CDR3 bases: TGTGCCAGTAGTCCGGGAGGGACCTACAATGAGCAGTTCTTC.

The V gene is TRBV15, the J gene TRBJ2-3; D not resolved. The CDR3 loop spans 14 amino acids. V was shortened by 4 bases and J by 0 bases, with 8 bases between the two germline ends. Germline V gene sequence: CDR1 LNHNV, CDR2 YYDKDF (reference sequence). The CDR3: CATSTLASTDTQYF. Here the CDR3 DNA reads TGTGCCACCAGCACGCTGGCCAGCACAGATACGCAGTATTTT.

The V gene is TRBV19, the J gene TRBJ2-1, with D hard to call. Germline CDR1 LNHDA, CDR2 SQIVND (reference sequence). CDR3 length: 13 residues. V lost 3 bases and J 11 bases, leaving 14 bases between the germline ends. Here the CDR3 reads CASSIFGQPKQFF. Here the CDR3 DNA reads TGTGCCAGTAGTATTTTCGGGCAGCCCAAGCAGTTCTTC.